Below, one T cell receptor (beta chain) is given with its context. The data originate from a study of control samples from healthy donors and cancer patients. Clones were read by immunoSEQ multiplex PCR, and TCRdb kept only the in-frame ones, dropping some. Of 65,000 to 75,000 clones in the sample, about 90% were seen once. The sequence was obtained from a woman aged 50 to 60 in good health. Sequenced sample: blood.

The CDR3 protein is CASSFRDGYNEQFF. Here the CDR3 DNA reads TGTGCCAGCAGCTTCCGTGACGGCTACAATGAGCAGTTCTTC. V gene TRBV7-9 combines with J gene TRBJ2-1; D gene ambiguous. The CDR3 is 14 residues long. Trimming took 3 bases from V and 3 from J, leaving 9 bases between them. Germline V lookup: CDR1 SEHNR, CDR2 FQNEAQ (reference sequence).